The 20 T cell receptor beta chains listed next were all sequenced from one sample in a study of blood T cell repertoires in COVID-19. Sequencing used immunoSEQ multiplex PCR; TCRdb keeps in-frame clones, though not all of them. In the table there are about 150,000 clones, approximately 80% of which are singletons. Sequenced sample: peripheral blood. These receptors all stem from a woman in her sixties or seventies with COVID-19, enrolled during active disease.

CDR3 DNA: TGTGCCAGTACGTTACTAGCGGGAGGACCCGGGGAGCTGTTTTTT. Translated, it gives CASTLLAGGPGELFF. This rearrangement joins TRBV19 to TRBJ2-2; 12 nucleotides match TRBD2. Germline V gene lookup returns CDR1 LNHDA and CDR2 SQIVND (reference sequence). J was trimmed by 6 bases and V by 7 bases; bases with no gene match: 6. The CDR3 contains 15 residues. Together with reference TRBV19 and TRBJ2-2, the CDR3 gives the full variable domain: DGGITQSPKYLFRKEGQNVTLSCEQNLNHDAMYWYRQDPGQGLRLIYYSQIVNDFQKGDIAEGYSVSREKKESFPLTVTSAQKNPTAFYLCASTLLAGGPGELFFGEGSRLTVL.

This clone was recorded once. V gene TRBV3-1 (or the pseudogene TRBV3-2) combines with J gene TRBJ1-2; 7 nucleotides line up with TRBD1. This CDR3 comprises 16 residues. CDR1 and CDR2 (germline): LGHDT, YNNKEL (reference sequence). The J segment lost 4 bases and the V segment lost 4 bases, leaving 12 bases of the junction unmatched. CDR3 sequence (DNA): TGTGCCAGCAGCCCGGTGCGGACAGGAGGGCCCTATGGCTACACCTTC. Protein: CASSPVRTGGPYGYTF.

The chain joins TRBV2 to TRBJ1-5; weak D call: TRBD1 (5 bases). The germline gives CDR1 SNHLY, CDR2 FYNNEI. V was clipped by 4 bases and J by 7 bases, with 17 bases between them. CDR3 length: 15 amino acids. This CDR3 reads CASSAEGAISQPQHF. In DNA, the CDR3 is TGTGCCAGCAGTGCAGAAGGGGCAATAAGCCAGCCCCAGCATTTT.

The V call is TRBV11-2, the J call TRBJ1-1, with D tentatively TRBD1 (5 bases). The V end lost 8 bases, the J end lost 1 base, and 11 bases lay between the germline ends. This CDR3 has 13 residues. Germline values: CDR1 SGHAT, CDR2 FQNNGV. CDR3 protein: CASGGSGNTEAFF. DNA of the CDR3: TGTGCCAGCGGGGGGTCGGGGAACACTGAAGCTTTCTTT.

This chain uses TRBV24-1 with TRBJ2-7, with 7 bases matching TRBD1. V gave up 4 bases and J gave up 3 bases; unmatched junction bases: 8. The CDR3 consists of 15 residues. The V gene's germline CDR1 is KGHDR and CDR2 SFDVKD. The CDR3 bases are TGTGCCACCAGTGAGCCTCGGACAGGTGGCTACGAGCAGTACTTC. This sequence encodes CATSEPRTGGYEQYF.

The genes are TRBV2 and TRBJ1-1; no clear D gene. Germline CDR1 reads SNHLY; CDR2 reads FYNNEI. This CDR3 region has 14 residues. Trimming took 8 bases from V and 1 from J, leaving 14 bases between them. CDR3 sequence: CASRTNAGNTEAFF. CDR3 DNA: TGTGCCAGCCGAACTAATGCGGGGAACACTGAAGCTTTCTTT.

J is TRBJ1-2 and V is TRBV28, with 10 bases that match TRBD1. The CDR3 is made up of 13 amino acids. Germline V gene lookup returns CDR1 MDHEN and CDR2 SYDVKM. With V trimmed by 3 bases and J by 12 bases, 7 bases remained unmatched. Written as DNA, the CDR3 is TGTGCCAGCAGTTTTAGACAGGGGGCTCTGGACACCTTC. This codes for CASSFRQGALDTF.

This chain joins TRBV9 and TRBJ2-3; possible D gene TRBD2, 7 bases. Trimming removed 1 base at V and 6 bases at J, with 15 bases between. The CDR3 loop spans 15 amino acids. CDR1 is SGDLS and CDR2 is YYNGEE in the germline V gene. The CDR3 DNA sequence: TGTGCCAGCAGCGTACTGGGGGGGCCGCGCGATACGCAGTATTTT. Its protein is CASSVLGGPRDTQYF.

This clone was detected only a few times. The chain couples TRBV19 to TRBJ2-5, with a tentative D call TRBD1 (5 bases). The germline CDR1 and CDR2 sequences are LNHDA and SQIVND (reference sequence). Trimming shortened V by 2 bases and J by 5 bases, and 24 bases separated the two germline ends. The CDR3 runs to 18 residues. CDR3 loop: CASSIKGRWSTHGETQYF. DNA of the CDR3: TGTGCCAGTAGTATAAAGGGGCGATGGTCTACACATGGGGAGACCCAGTACTTC.

This chain links TRBV11-2 with TRBJ1-1; D uncertain. The CDR3 contains 13 residues. Germline assignment: CDR1 SGHAT and CDR2 FQNNGV. V lost 5 bases and J 5 bases, leaving 12 bases between the germline ends. Written as DNA, the CDR3 is TGTGCCAGCAGCCCTGCGGCTGGGACTGAAGCTTTCTTT. Protein product: CASSPAAGTEAFF.

The V gene is TRBV6-2 or TRBV6-3, the J gene TRBJ2-2; D gene ambiguous. The CDR3 has 12 residues. Trimming removed 6 bases from V and 8 bases from J, with 10 bases in between. Germline assignment: CDR1 MNHEY and CDR2 SVGEGT. CDR3 nucleotide sequence: TGTGCCAGCAGCCGAACTTGGGGGGAGCTGTTTTTT. Amino acids: CASSRTWGELFF.

The CDR3 nucleotides are TGTGCCAGCAGCGACAACCTAGCTAACAATGAGCAGTTCTTC. This gives the protein CASSDNLANNEQFF. The chain uses TRBV7-2 and TRBJ2-1; tentatively, D is TRBD2 (5 bases). In germline, CDR1 is SGHTA, CDR2 FQGNSA. Trimming took 5 bases from V and 5 from J, leaving 13 bases between them. The CDR3 is made up of 14 amino acids.

This rearrangement joins TRBV29-1 to TRBJ2-1; 13 bases match TRBD2. The CDR3 consists of 15 residues. CDR1 and CDR2 from the germline V gene are SQVTM and ANQGSEA. Trimming took 7 bases from V and 6 from J; bases not matched to a gene: 9. DNA of the CDR3: TGCAGCGCTGCCCTAGGACTAGCGGGAGTCAATGAGCAGTTCTTC. Amino acid sequence: CSAALGLAGVNEQFF.

The J gene is TRBJ1-1, the V gene TRBV6-5, with D possibly matching TRBD1 (6 bases). Deletions cut 0 bases from V and 8 bases from J, with 16 bases between. The CDR3 sequence is 15 residues long. The germline CDR1 and CDR2 sequences are MNHEY and SVGAGI. CDR3 nucleotides: TGTGCCAGCAGTTACTCGACAGTAGGAAGGGGGGAAGCTTTCTTT. It yields the protein CASSYSTVGRGEAFF.

The V and J genes are TRBV6-1 and TRBJ2-3; 9 bases fit TRBD2. The CDR3 is 15 residues long. With 1 base clipped from V and 1 base from J, the junction kept 0 bases outside the gene matches. Looked up from germline, CDR1 is MNHNS and CDR2 is SASEGT. In DNA, the CDR3 is TGTGCCAGCAGTGAAGAGCGGGGGGGCACAGATACGCAGTATTTT. Protein: CASSEERGGTDTQYF.

The chain uses TRBV7-2 and TRBJ1-1; 9 bases are a match to TRBD1. V gave up 4 bases and J gave up 2 bases; unmatched junction bases: 5. There are 15 residues in the CDR3. Germline V gene lookup returns CDR1 SGHTA and CDR2 FQGNSA. The CDR3 loop is CASSSGTGINTEAFF. CDR3 bases: TGTGCCAGCAGCTCCGGGACAGGGATCAACACTGAAGCTTTCTTT.

This chain uses TRBV14 with TRBJ1-1, with D perhaps TRBD1 (5 bases). Trimming removed 0 bases at V and 5 bases at J, with 13 bases between. Germline values: CDR1 SGHDN, CDR2 FVKESK. This CDR3 is built from 15 residues. CDR3 DNA sequence: TGTGCCAGCAGCCAAGATCGGGGGGTTTTAACTGAAGCTTTCTTT. This sequence encodes CASSQDRGVLTEAFF.

The gene calls are TRBV6-5 and TRBJ2-7; TRBD1 matches at 7 bases. Germline loops: CDR1 MNHEY, CDR2 SVGAGI. This CDR3 has 13 residues. Germline trimming cut 6 bases from V and 2 bases from J; bases unmatched to any gene: 4. The CDR3, as DNA: TGTGCCAGCAGCAACAGGGGACCCTACGAGCAGTACGTC. Amino acids: CASSNRGPYEQYV.

The chain has TRBV3-1 (or the pseudogene TRBV3-2) and TRBJ1-2; D uncertain. The V end lost 1 base, the J end lost 5 bases, and 8 bases lay between the germline ends. CDR1 and CDR2 from the germline V gene are LGHDT and YNNKEL (reference sequence). This CDR3 comprises 13 residues. CDR3 bases: TGTGCCAGCAGCCAAGGAACAGTATATGGCTACACCTTC. It yields the protein CASSQGTVYGYTF.

In this sample, this clone turned up a few times. This chain links TRBV9 with TRBJ2-1; D is ambiguous. The CDR3 totals 15 residues. V shed 0 bases and J shed 5 bases, with 12 bases lying between them. Germline V gene lookup returns CDR1 SGDLS and CDR2 YYNGEE. The CDR3 DNA follows: TGTGCCAGCAGCGTAGCCTGGAGCAGTCACAATGAGCAGTTCTTC. Its protein is CASSVAWSSHNEQFF.